This entry concerns a single T cell receptor beta chain. Researchers ran the PCR with 60 Vbeta and 13 Jbeta primers. Method: immunoSEQ multiplex PCR; TCRdb's copy keeps in-frame clones and lacks some. Across some 140,000 clones, the top ten clones capture 1.5% to 2.5% of the sample. The ends were cut back, 7 bases at V and 0 bases at J, with 15 bases in the middle. Germline-derived CDR1 and CDR2 are SNHLY and FYNNEI. CDR3 length: 16 residues. This sample is drawn from a study of cytomegalovirus exposure and HLA in healthy donors. Sequencing was performed on PBMCs. V is TRBV2 and J is TRBJ2-2; D possibly corresponds to TRBD1 (6 bases). The sequence was obtained from an older woman in good health and CMV-seronegative. The CDR3 loop reads CASKSDGGANTGELFF. Written as DNA, the CDR3 is TGTGCCAGCAAATCTGATGGGGGCGCGAACACCGGGGAGCTGTTTTTT.